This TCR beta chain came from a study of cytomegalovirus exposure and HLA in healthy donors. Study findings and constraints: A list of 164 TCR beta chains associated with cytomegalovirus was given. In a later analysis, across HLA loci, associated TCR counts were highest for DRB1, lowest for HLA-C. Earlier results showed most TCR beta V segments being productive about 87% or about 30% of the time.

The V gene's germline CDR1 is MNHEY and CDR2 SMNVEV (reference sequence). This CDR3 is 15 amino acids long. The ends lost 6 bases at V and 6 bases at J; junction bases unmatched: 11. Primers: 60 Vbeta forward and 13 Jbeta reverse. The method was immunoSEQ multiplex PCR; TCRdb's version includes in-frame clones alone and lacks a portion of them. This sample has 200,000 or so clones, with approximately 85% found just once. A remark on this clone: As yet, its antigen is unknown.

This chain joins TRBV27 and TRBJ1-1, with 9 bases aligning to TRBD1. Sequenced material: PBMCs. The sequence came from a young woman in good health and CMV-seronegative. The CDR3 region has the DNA TGTGCCAGCAGCTTTTTCGGGACAGGGAATTCTGAAGCTTTCTTT. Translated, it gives CASSFFGTGNSEAFF.